The 5 T cell receptor beta chains below come from one sample, sequenced in a study of circulating and synovial CD4+ cells in juvenile arthritis. Here immunoSEQ multiplex PCR was the method, and the copy in TCRdb shows in-frame clones only, minus some. The sample has 32,000 or so clones; about 95% are singletons. The sample was CD4+ T cells from blood. All receptors derive from a human donor with juvenile idiopathic arthritis.

The V call is TRBV5-4, the J call TRBJ2-5; TRBD2 might be the D (6 bases). The V gene's germline CDR1 is SGHNT and CDR2 YYREEE (reference sequence). The V end lost 3 bases, the J end lost 3 bases, and 18 bases lay between the germline ends. The CDR3 length is 16 residues. The CDR3 loop reads CASSSPRGTLKETQYF. The CDR3, as DNA: TGTGCCAGCAGCTCCCCTCGCGGGACCCTCAAAGAGACCCAGTACTTC.

For this clone: The junction differs from germline at one of its ends, possibly a read error. This chain uses TRBV6-5 with TRBJ1-1, with TRBD1 as a possible D gene (6 bases). Per germline, CDR1 MNHEY and CDR2 SVGAGI. The CDR3 length is 14 residues. The CDR3 sequence is CASSHSGTFTEAFF. Here the CDR3 DNA reads TGTGCCAGCAGTCACTCAGGGACATTCACTGAAGCTTTCTTT.

The J gene is TRBJ1-1, the V gene TRBV14; weak D call: TRBD1 (5 bases). Germline lookup yields CDR1 SGHDN and CDR2 FVKESK. The CDR3 length is 18 residues. Between the trimmed V and J ends, which lost 3 bases and 3 bases, there was a span of 23 bases. The CDR3 loop is CASSHKGKLSRADTEAFF. In DNA form, the CDR3 reads TGTGCCAGCAGCCACAAAGGGAAGTTATCCAGGGCCGACACTGAAGCTTTCTTT. Filled out from reference TRBV14 and TRBJ1-1, the complete variable domain reads EAGVTQFPSHSVIEKGQTVTLRCDPISGHDNLYWYRRVMGKEIKFLLHFVKESKQDESGMPNNRFLAERTGGTYSTLKVQPAELEDSGVYFCASSHKGKLSRADTEAFFGQGTRLTVV.

This clone is a singleton in its sample. The rearrangement links TRBV4-3 to TRBJ2-3, with D possibly being TRBD2 (6 bases). Germline assignment: CDR1 LGHNA and CDR2 YSLEER. The V gene lost 4 bases and the J gene lost 5 bases, with 22 bases spanning the gap. The CDR3 loop spans 17 amino acids. Written as DNA, the CDR3 is TGCGCCAGCAGCCCGAGTACGTGGGGAGGTTTAGAAGATACGCAGTATTTT. It specifies CASSPSTWGGLEDTQYF.

This clone was picked up one time. The genes are TRBV28 and TRBJ1-4; 8 bases line up with TRBD1. Unmatched junction bases numbered 8, after V lost 3 bases and J lost 2 bases. CDR1 MDHEN and CDR2 SYDVKM come from the germline V gene. This CDR3 has 17 residues. CDR3: CASSFLTGAPTNEKLFF. DNA of the CDR3: TGTGCCAGCAGTTTCCTGACAGGGGCCCCTACTAATGAAAAACTGTTTTTT.